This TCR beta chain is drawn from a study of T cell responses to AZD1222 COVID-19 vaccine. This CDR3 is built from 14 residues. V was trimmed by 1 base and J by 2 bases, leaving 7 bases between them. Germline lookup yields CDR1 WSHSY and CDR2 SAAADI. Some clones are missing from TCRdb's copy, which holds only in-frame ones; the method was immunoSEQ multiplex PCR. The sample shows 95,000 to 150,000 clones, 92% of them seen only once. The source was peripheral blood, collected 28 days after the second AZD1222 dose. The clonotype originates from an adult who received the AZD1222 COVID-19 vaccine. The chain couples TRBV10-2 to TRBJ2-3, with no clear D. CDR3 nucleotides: TGCGCCAGCAGTGAGTTTAGAATCACAGATACGCAGTATTTT. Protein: CASSEFRITDTQYF.